The rows below give T cell receptor beta chains drawn from one sample of a study of blood T cell repertoires in COVID-19. The table came from immunoSEQ multiplex PCR; TCRdb's copy has only in-frame clones and leaves some out. The table has almost 350,000 clones, 88% seen once. The sequencing sample was made of PBMCs or T cells enriched from blood (not recorded which). These receptor sequences come from a woman between 25 and 40 years old who had been exposed to COVID-19. Both conserved end residues are part of each CDR3. A D gene is named only where the DNA matches it firmly. Size is omitted from some rows. Given values are once, few, many or a class for expanded clones.

V gene: TRBV5-1; J gene: TRBJ1-5; clone size: many; D gene: .; CDR3 protein: CASSLGGAQPQHF; CDR3 DNA: TGCGCCAGCAGCTTAGGGGGGGCTCAGCCCCAGCATTTT
V gene: TRBV29-1; J gene: TRBJ2-7; clone size: .; D gene: .; CDR3 protein: CSVGGGYEQYF; CDR3 DNA: TGCAGCGTTGGGGGCGGTTACGAGCAGTACTTC
V gene: TRBV6-5; J gene: TRBJ2-7; clone size: .; D gene: TRBD1; CDR3 protein: CASSPDRLSYEQYF; CDR3 DNA: TGTGCCAGCAGTCCGGACAGGTTGTCCTACGAGCAGTACTTC
V gene: TRBV28; J gene: TRBJ2-7; clone size: .; D gene: TRBD2; CDR3 protein: CASSSPAGGYSYEQYF; CDR3 DNA: TGTGCCAGCAGTTCCCCGGCGGGAGGGTACTCCTACGAGCAGTACTTC
V gene: TRBV4-2; J gene: TRBJ2-1; clone size: .; D gene: .; CDR3 protein: CASSQDRTPIYNEQFF; CDR3 DNA: TGTGCCAGCAGCCAAGATAGAACTCCCATTTACAATGAGCAGTTCTTC
V gene: TRBV29-1; J gene: TRBJ2-2; clone size: .; D gene: .; CDR3 protein: CSVVSDNTGELFF; CDR3 DNA: TGCAGCGTTGTAAGCGATAACACCGGGGAGCTGTTTTTT
V gene: TRBV27; J gene: TRBJ1-1; clone size: .; D gene: .; CDR3 protein: CASSLSLAPGGDTEAFF; CDR3 DNA: TGTGCCAGCAGCCTAAGTCTAGCCCCGGGGGGCGACACTGAAGCTTTCTTT
V gene: TRBV11-3; J gene: TRBJ2-7; clone size: .; D gene: TRBD1; CDR3 protein: CASSPPDRRGYEQYF; CDR3 DNA: TGTGCCAGCAGCCCCCCGGACAGGAGAGGTTACGAGCAGTACTTC
V gene: TRBV12-3/TRBV12-4; J gene: TRBJ1-1; clone size: once; D gene: .; CDR3 protein: CASSGGGNTEAFF; CDR3 DNA: TGTGCCAGCAGTGGAGGTGGGAACACTGAAGCTTTCTTT
V gene: TRBV11-2; J gene: TRBJ2-7; clone size: few; D gene: TRBD2; CDR3 protein: CASSPPGLAGAREQYF; CDR3 DNA: TGTGCCAGCAGCCCTCCGGGACTAGCGGGAGCGAGGGAGCAGTACTTC
V gene: TRBV5-5; J gene: TRBJ2-7; clone size: .; D gene: TRBD1; CDR3 protein: CASSPPGQYEQYF; CDR3 DNA: TGTGCCAGCAGCCCACCGGGACAGTACGAGCAGTACTTC
V gene: TRBV18; J gene: TRBJ1-1; clone size: .; D gene: TRBD1; CDR3 protein: CASSRGTGDSSFF; CDR3 DNA: TGTGCCAGCTCCCGTGGGACAGGGGATTCCTCTTTCTTT
V gene: TRBV6-5; J gene: TRBJ2-7; clone size: .; D gene: TRBD2; CDR3 protein: CASTPGGAGEQYF; CDR3 DNA: TGTGCCAGCACCCCGGGGGGGGCGGGCGAGCAGTACTTC
V gene: TRBV24-1; J gene: TRBJ2-2; clone size: .; D gene: .; CDR3 protein: CATSEPDRNTGELFF; CDR3 DNA: TGTGCCACCAGTGAGCCCGACAGGAACACCGGGGAGCTGTTTTTT
V gene: TRBV14; J gene: TRBJ1-1; clone size: .; D gene: .; CDR3 protein: CASSQARGRVGTEAFF; CDR3 DNA: TGTGCCAGCAGCCAAGCACGTGGCAGGGTGGGCACTGAAGCTTTCTTT
V gene: TRBV28; J gene: TRBJ2-4; clone size: .; D gene: .; CDR3 protein: CASSSGLKNIQYF; CDR3 DNA: TGTGCCAGCAGCTCGGGACTGAAAAACATTCAGTACTTC
V gene: TRBV7-6; J gene: TRBJ1-2; clone size: .; D gene: TRBD1; CDR3 protein: CASSLATGWGGYTF; CDR3 DNA: TGTGCCAGCAGCTTAGCGACAGGGTGGGGTGGCTACACCTTC